The source of this T cell receptor (beta chain) is a study of OX40 agonist ivuxolimab in advanced cancers. Study results and caveats: Clonal expansion from baseline to week 6 occurred in both CD4+ and CD8+ T cells. There were, on average, more expanded clones in CD8+ T cells than in CD4+.

The V segment lost 5 bases and the J segment 0 bases; nucleotides outside the gene matches: 7. CDR1 and CDR2 from the germline V gene are SGHVS and FQNEAQ. The CDR3 extends over 15 amino acids. Profiling relied on immunoSEQ multiplex PCR, and the TCRdb table lists in-frame clones only, not all of them. Among about 9,100 clones listed, almost 90% were seen once. A note on this clone: Its antigen remains unknown.

The V gene is TRBV7-8, the J gene TRBJ2-7; 7 bases agree with TRBD1. The sequenced sample was CD4+ or CD8+ T cells sorted from blood, obtained in a trial of the OX40 agonist ivuxolimab. This receptor was obtained from an adult with an advanced solid tumor such as melanoma, head and neck, liver or kidney cancer. Written as DNA, the CDR3 is TGTGCCAGCAGCCGCCTAGGACAGGCCTCCTACGAGCAGTACTTC. This codes for CASSRLGQASYEQYF.